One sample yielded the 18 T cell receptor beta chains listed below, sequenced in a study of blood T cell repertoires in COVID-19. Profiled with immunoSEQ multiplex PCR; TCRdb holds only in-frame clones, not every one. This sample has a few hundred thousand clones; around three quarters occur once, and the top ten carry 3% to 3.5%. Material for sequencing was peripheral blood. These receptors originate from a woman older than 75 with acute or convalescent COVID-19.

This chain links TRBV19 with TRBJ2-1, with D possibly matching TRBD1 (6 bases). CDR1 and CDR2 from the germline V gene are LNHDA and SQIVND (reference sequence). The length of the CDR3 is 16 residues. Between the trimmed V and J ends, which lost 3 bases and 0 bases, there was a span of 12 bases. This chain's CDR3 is CASSISTGSSYNEQFF. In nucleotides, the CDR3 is TGTGCCAGTAGTATTTCCACAGGGAGCTCCTACAATGAGCAGTTCTTC.

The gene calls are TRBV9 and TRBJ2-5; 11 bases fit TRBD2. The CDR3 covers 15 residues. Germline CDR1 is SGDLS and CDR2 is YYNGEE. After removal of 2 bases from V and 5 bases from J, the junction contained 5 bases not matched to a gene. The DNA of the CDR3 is TGTGCCAGCAGCGTTACTAGCGGGGGCAGGGAGACCCAGTACTTC. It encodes CASSVTSGGRETQYF.

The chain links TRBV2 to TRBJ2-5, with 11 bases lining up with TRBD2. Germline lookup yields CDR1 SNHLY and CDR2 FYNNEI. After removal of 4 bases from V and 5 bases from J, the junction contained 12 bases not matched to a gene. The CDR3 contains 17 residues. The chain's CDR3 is CASSGPASGGFGETQYF. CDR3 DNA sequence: TGTGCCAGCAGTGGGCCTGCTAGCGGGGGGTTTGGGGAGACCCAGTACTTC.

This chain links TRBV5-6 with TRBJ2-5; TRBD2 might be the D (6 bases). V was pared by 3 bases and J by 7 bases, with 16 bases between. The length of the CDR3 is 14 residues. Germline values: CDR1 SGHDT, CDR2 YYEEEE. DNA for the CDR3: TGTGCCAGCAGCTCGGGACTGGGGGTCATGACCCAGTACTTC. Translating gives CASSSGLGVMTQYF.

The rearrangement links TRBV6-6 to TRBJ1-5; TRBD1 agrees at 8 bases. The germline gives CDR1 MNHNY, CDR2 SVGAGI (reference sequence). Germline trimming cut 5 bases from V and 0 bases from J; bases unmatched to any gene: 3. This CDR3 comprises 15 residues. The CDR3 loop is CASSKQGDSNQPQHF. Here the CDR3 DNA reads TGTGCCAGCAGTAAACAGGGGGATAGCAATCAGCCCCAGCATTTT.

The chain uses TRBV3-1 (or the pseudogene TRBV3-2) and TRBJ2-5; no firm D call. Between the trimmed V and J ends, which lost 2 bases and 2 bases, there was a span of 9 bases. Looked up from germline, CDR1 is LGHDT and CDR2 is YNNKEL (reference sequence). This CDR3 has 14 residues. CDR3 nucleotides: TGTGCCAGCAGCCAAAGCCCTTCGCAAGAGACCCAGTACTTC. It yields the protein CASSQSPSQETQYF.

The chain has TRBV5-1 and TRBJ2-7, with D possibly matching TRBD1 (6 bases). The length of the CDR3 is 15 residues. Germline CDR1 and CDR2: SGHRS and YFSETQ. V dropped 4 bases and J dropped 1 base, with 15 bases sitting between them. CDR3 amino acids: CASSGGHTGSYEQYF. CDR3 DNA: TGCGCCAGCAGCGGGGGACACACAGGATCCTACGAGCAGTACTTC.

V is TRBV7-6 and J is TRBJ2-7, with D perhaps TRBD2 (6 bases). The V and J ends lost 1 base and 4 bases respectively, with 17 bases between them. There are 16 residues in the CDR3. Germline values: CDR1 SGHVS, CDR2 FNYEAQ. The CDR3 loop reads CASSLGLAVGGYEQYF. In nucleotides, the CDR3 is TGTGCCAGCAGCTTAGGTCTGGCGGTCGGAGGGTACGAGCAGTACTTC.

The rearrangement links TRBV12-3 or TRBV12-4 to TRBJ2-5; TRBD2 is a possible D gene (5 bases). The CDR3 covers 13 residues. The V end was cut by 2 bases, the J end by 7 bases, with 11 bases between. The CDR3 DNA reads TGTGCCAGCAGTTTACACGGGGTGGGGACCCAGTACTTC. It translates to CASSLHGVGTQYF.

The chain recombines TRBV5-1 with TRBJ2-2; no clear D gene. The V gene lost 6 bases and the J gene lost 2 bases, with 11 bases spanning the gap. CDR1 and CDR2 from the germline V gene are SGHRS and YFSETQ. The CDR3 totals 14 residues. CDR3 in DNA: TGCGCCAGCACCTCTCCCCCTAACACCGGGGAGCTGTTTTTT. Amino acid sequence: CASTSPPNTGELFF.

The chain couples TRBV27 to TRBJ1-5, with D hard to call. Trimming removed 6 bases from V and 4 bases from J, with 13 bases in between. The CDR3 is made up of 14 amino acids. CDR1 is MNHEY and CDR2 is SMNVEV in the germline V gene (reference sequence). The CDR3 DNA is TGTGCCAGCAGCCCGCGGAGGGAGAATCAGCCCCAGCATTTT. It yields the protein CASSPRRENQPQHF.

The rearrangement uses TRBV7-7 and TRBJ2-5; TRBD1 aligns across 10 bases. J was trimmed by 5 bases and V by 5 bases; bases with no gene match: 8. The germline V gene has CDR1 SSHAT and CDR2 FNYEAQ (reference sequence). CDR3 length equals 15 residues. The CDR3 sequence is CASSGGGTGVETQYF. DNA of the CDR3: TGTGCCAGCAGCGGAGGGGGGACAGGGGTCGAGACCCAGTACTTC.

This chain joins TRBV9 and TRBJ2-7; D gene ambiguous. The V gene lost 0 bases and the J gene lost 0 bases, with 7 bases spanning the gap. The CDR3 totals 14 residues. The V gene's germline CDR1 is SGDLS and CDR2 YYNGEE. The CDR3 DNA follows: TGTGCCAGCAGCGTAGTTGTCAGCTCCTACGAGCAGTACTTC. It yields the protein CASSVVVSSYEQYF.

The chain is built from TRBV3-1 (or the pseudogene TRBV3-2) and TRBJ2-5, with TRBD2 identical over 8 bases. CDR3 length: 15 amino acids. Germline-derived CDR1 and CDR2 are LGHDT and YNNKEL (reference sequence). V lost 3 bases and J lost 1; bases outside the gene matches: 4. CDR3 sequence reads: CASSHRTSSQETQYF. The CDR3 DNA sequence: TGTGCCAGCAGCCACAGGACTAGCAGCCAAGAGACCCAGTACTTC.

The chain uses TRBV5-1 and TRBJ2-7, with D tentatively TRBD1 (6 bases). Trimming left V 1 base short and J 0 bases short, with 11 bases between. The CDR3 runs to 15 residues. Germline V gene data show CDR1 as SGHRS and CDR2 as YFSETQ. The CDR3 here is CASSLQGQSSYEQYF. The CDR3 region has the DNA TGCGCCAGCAGCTTGCAGGGGCAGAGCTCCTACGAGCAGTACTTC.

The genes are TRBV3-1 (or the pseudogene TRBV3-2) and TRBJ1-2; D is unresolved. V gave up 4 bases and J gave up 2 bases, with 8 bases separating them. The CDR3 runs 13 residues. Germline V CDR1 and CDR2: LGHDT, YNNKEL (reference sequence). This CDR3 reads CASSRGWNYGYTF. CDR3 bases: TGTGCCAGCAGCCGAGGGTGGAACTATGGCTACACCTTC.

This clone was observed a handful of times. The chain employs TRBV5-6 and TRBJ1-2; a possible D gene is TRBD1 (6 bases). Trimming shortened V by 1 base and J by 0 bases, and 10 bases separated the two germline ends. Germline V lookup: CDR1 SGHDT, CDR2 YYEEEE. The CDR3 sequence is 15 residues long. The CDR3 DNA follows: TGTGCCAGCAGCTTGAGGGGGGGCTCTAACTATGGCTACACCTTC. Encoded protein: CASSLRGGSNYGYTF.

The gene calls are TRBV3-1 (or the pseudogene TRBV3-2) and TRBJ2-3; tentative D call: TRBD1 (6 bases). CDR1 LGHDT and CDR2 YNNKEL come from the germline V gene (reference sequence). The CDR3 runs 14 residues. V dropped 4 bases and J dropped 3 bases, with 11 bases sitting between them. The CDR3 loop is CASSPDSQTDTQYF. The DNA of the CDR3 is TGTGCCAGCAGCCCGGACAGCCAGACAGATACGCAGTATTTT.